This TCR beta chain came from a study of blood T cell repertoires in COVID-19 (dated by TCRdb to the early 2020s). Some background on the complete study: The collaborator samples originated in the United States, Italy and Spain and spanned the acute and convalescent phases of COVID-19. The material from the prospective study consisted of cDNA or gDNA derived from T cells, B-cell-depleted T cells, or PBMCs. Subjects who had been exposed to COVID-19, were actively infected with it, or had recovered from it provided the deeply sampled blood TCRbeta repertoires that made up the dataset. A freely available public database, intended as a resource for researchers studying the immune response to SARS-CoV-2, is where the repertoires were released. The samples were drawn from two sources: the first 160 participants of the ongoing ImmuneRACE study, and over 950 subjects contributed by 6 global collaborators. The sample metadata nearly always contained a de-identified subject ID, COVID-19 status, age in years and sex. Where available, HLA class I and class II types were taken from metadata supplied by the sample provider and were not determined by assay-based typing.

In its sample, this clone was seen once. It has no known antigen specificity. The input lacks base qualities; no much larger clone sits a single base away. Broad study findings and their caveats: Clinical and demographic metadata were provided uncurated, with the amount varying by source and participant.

Based on the germline V gene (reference sequence), the CDR1 and CDR2 sequences are MNHEY and SMNVEV. CDR3 length: 15 amino acids, cysteine to phenylalanine. Only the CDR3 portion is preserved as DNA: 45 bases, with reading frame beginning at the first base. The V end gives up 2 bases and the J end 4 bases, leaving 2 bases in the junction not matched to a gene. Whole blood was collected in K2EDTA tubes by collaborating institutions according to the institutions' own protocols. For TCRbeta analysis, collaborator samples were shipped as frozen whole blood, as isolated PBMCs, or as DNA extracted from either sample type. The immunoSEQ Assay, a bias-controlled multiplex PCR, was used to amplify TCRbeta CDR3 regions from genomic DNA. In the authors' own workflow: Nucleated cell counts per sample were estimated from amplification of reference gene primers within the assay. To quantify the absolute abundance of each unique TCRbeta CDR3 rearrangement, sequence reads were collapsed and filtered. Productive Simpson clonality was computed per sample as the square root of Simpson's diversity index over productive rearrangements. Held by TCRdb, this immuneACCESS table contains in-frame sequences only and omits some clones. Under half of the omission traces to an unresolved V gene where checked; the cause of the rest is unknown. That table furnishes V, J and clone size, whereas the DNA furnished D and trimming. The sample table lists around 150,000 clones, around 87% of them with a count of one. The ten largest clonotypes hold about 0.98% of the sample.

This chain is built from TRBV27 and TRBJ2-3; 11 nucleotides in the junction match TRBD2. The sample was peripheral blood. This receptor was identified in a man in his late teens or twenties with acute or convalescent COVID-19. The DNA is as follows: TGTGCCAGCAGTTTAGGTAGCGGGGGGGCAGATACGCAGTATTTT. It codes for CASSLGSGGADTQYF.